This T cell receptor beta chain derives from a study of T-cell memory formation after mild COVID-19. About the study: The TCR clusters were mostly specific to one donor.

This clonotype was seen a few times. Antigen unknown. Overall study results and limits: CD4/CD8 balance held among clones contracting day 15 to 85, and later expanders leaned CD4+.

Germline V lookup: CDR1 SGHRS, CDR2 YFSETQ. Trimming removed 2 bases from V and 4 bases from J; junction bases left unmatched: 5. The CDR3 is 15 amino acids. Constant-segment primers served in 5'RACE that generated TCR alpha and TCR beta cDNA libraries bearing sample barcodes and UMIs. One entry per CDR3 protein, called by TCRdb with MiXCR from the 5' RACE reads. The table records fewer than 450,000 distinct CDR3 sequences, roughly 26% of them present only once. The TCR sequence derives from an adult woman who had mild COVID-19 (a few samples of this study predate the infection). Cell type and time point are not known. V is TRBV5-1 and J is TRBJ2-1; TRBD1 matches at 8 bases. The sample consisted of PBMCs or a T cell subset sorted from them (not recorded which). The CDR3, as DNA: TGCGCCAGCAGCTTCTCCGGGACAGGATACAATGAGCAGTTCTTC. This codes for CASSFSGTGYNEQFF. The full variable domain, in which reference TRBV5-1 and TRBJ2-1 provide the parts outside the CDR3, is KAGVTQTPRYLIKTRGQQVTLSCSPISGHRSVSWYQQTPGQGLQFLFEYFSETQRNKGNFPGRFSGRQFSNSRSEMNVSTLELGDSALYLCASSFSGTGYNEQFFGPGTRLTVL.